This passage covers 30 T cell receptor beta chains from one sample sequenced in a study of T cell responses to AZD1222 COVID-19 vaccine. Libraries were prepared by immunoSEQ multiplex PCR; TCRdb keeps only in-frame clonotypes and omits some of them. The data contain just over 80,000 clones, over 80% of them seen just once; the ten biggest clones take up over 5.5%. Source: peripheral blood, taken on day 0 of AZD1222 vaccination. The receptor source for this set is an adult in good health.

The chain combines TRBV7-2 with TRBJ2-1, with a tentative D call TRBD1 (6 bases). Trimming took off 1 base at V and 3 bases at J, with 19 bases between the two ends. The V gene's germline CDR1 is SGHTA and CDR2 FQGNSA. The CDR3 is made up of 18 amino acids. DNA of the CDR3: TGTGCCAGCAGCTTAGGACCCCCACAGGGCGAAGACTACAATGAGCAGTTCTTC. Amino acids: CASSLGPPQGEDYNEQFF.

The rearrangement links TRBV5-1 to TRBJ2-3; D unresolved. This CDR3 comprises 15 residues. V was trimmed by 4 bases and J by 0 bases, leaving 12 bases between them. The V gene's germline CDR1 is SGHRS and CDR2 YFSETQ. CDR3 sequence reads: CASSPLIGSTDTQYF. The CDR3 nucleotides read TGCGCCAGCAGCCCCCTCATTGGGAGCACAGATACGCAGTATTTT.

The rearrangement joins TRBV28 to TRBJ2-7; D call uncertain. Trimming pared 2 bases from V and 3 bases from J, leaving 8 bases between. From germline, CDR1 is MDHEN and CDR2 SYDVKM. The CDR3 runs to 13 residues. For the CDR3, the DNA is TGTGCCAGCAGTTTACAAGAGTTCTACGAGCAGTACTTC. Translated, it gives CASSLQEFYEQYF.

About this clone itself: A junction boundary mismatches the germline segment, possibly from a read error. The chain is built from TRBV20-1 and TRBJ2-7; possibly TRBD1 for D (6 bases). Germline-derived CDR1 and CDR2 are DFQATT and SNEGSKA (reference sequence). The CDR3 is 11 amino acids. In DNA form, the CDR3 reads TGCAGTGCCCCGAGAGGGGGAAGACTGTTGTTC. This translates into CSAPRGGRLLF.

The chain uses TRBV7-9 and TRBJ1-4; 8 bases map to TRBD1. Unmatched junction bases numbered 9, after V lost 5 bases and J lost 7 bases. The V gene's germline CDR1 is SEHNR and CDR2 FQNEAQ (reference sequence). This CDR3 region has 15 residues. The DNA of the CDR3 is TGTGCCAGCAGCGCCCGGACAGGGATGTCTGAAAAACTGTTTTTT. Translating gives CASSARTGMSEKLFF.

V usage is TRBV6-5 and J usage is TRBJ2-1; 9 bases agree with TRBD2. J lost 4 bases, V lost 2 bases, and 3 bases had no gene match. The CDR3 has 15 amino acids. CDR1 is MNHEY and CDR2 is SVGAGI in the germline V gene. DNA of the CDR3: TGTGCCAGCAGTTACGGCGGGGGGGCGTACAATGAGCAGTTCTTC. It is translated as CASSYGGGAYNEQFF.

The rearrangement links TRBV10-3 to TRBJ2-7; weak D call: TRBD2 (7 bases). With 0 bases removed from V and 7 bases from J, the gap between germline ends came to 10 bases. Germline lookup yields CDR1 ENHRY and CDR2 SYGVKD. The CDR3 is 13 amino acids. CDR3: CAISESGGPEQYF. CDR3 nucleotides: TGTGCCATCAGTGAGTCGGGGGGGCCGGAGCAGTACTTC.

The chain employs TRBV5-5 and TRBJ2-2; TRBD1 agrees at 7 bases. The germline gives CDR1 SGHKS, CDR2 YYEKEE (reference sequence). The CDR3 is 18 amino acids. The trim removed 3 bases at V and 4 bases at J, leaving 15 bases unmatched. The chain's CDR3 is CASSSLMGQLLPTGELFF. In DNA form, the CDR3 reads TGTGCCAGCAGCTCCCTTATGGGACAGCTCCTGCCCACCGGGGAGCTGTTTTTT.

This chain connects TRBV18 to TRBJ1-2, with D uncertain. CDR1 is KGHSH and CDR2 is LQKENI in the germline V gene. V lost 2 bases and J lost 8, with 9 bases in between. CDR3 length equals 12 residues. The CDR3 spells CASSPVQGGYTF. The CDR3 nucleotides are TGTGCCAGCTCACCAGTGCAAGGCGGCTACACCTTC.

The CDR3 sequence is CASSQDRNSPLHF. The CDR3, as DNA: TGTGCCAGCAGTCAGGACAGGAATTCACCCCTCCACTTT. The chain employs TRBV27 and TRBJ1-6; 7 nucleotides match TRBD1. The ends lost 5 bases at V and 7 bases at J; junction bases unmatched: 2. Germline CDR1 is MNHEY and CDR2 is SMNVEV (reference sequence). The CDR3 has 13 residues.

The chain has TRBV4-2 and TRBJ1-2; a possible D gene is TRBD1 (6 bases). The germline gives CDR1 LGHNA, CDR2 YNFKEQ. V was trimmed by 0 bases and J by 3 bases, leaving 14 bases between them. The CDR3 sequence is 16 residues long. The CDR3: CASSQDRNRVDYGYTF. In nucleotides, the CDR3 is TGTGCCAGCAGCCAAGATCGAAACAGGGTTGACTATGGCTACACCTTC.

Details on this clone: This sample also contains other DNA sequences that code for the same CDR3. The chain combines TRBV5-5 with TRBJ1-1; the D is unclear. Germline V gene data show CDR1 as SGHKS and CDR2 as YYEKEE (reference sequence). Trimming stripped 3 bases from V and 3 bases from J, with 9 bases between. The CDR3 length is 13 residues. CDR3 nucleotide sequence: TGTGCCAGCAGCTCAGACCCGTACACTGAAGCTTTCTTT. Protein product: CASSSDPYTEAFF.

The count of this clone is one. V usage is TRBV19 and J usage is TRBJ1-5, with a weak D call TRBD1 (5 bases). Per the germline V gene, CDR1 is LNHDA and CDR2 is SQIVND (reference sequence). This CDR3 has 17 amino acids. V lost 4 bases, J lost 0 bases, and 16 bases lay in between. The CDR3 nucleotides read TGTGCCAGTAGTAGATTAGAGGGGATTTATAGCAATCAGCCCCAGCATTTT. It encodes CASSRLEGIYSNQPQHF.

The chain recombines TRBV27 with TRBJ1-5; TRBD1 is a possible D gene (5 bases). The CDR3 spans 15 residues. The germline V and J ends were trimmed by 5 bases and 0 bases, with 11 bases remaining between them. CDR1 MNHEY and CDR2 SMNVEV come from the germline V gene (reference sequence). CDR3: CASSHQGNSNQPQHF. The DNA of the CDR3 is TGTGCCAGCAGTCATCAGGGAAATAGCAATCAGCCCCAGCATTTT.

CDR3 sequence reads: CASSQSGSYEQYF. The CDR3 DNA sequence: TGTGCCAGCAGCCAAAGTGGGAGCTACGAGCAGTACTTC. V and J are TRBV3-1 (or the pseudogene TRBV3-2) and TRBJ2-7, with D possibly being TRBD2 (5 bases). The CDR3 spans 13 residues. Germline CDR1 LGHDT, CDR2 YNNKEL (reference sequence). The V gene lost 2 bases and the J gene lost 3 bases, with 8 bases spanning the gap.

CDR3 nucleotides: TGTGCCAGCAGCTTGGAGGGGGCGGGCGAGCAGTACTTC. This encodes CASSLEGAGEQYF. V is TRBV5-4 and J is TRBJ2-7; 7 bases are shared with TRBD1. J was trimmed by 6 bases and V by 0 bases; bases with no gene match: 3. The CDR3 runs 13 residues. Germline V CDR1 and CDR2: SGHNT, YYREEE (reference sequence).

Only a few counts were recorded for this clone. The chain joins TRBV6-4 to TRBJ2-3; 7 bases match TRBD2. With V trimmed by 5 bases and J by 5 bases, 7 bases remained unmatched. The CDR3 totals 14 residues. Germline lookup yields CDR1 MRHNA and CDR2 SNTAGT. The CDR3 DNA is TGTGCCAGCAGTAGTGGGACGGGGGGAGATACGCAGTATTTT. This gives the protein CASSSGTGGDTQYF.

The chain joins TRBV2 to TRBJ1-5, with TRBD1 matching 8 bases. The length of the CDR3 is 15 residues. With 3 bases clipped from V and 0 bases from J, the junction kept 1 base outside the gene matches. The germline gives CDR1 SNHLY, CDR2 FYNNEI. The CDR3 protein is CASSEDRVSNQPQHF. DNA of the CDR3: TGTGCCAGCAGTGAGGACAGGGTTAGCAATCAGCCCCAGCATTTT.

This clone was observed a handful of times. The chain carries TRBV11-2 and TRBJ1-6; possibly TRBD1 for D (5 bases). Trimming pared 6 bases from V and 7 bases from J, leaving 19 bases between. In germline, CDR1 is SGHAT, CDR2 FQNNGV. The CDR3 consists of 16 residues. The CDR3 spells CASSYKGELGNSPLHF. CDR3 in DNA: TGTGCCAGCAGTTATAAAGGGGAACTGGGGAATTCACCCCTCCACTTT.

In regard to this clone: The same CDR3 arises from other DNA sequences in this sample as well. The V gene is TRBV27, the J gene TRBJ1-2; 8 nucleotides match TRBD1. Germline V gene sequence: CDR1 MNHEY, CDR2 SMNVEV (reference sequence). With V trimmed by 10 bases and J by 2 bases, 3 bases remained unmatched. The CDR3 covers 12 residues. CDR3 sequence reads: CATGGLNYGYTF. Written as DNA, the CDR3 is TGTGCCACAGGGGGCCTAAACTATGGCTACACCTTC.

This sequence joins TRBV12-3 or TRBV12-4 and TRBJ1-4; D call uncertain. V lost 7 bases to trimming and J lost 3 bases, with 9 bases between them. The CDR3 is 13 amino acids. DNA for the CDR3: TGTGCCAGCAAAAAGCAGGCTAATGAAAAACTGTTTTTT. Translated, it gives CASKKQANEKLFF.

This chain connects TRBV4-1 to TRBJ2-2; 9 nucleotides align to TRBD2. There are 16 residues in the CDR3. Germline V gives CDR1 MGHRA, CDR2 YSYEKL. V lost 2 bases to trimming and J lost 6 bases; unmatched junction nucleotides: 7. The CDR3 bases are TGCGCCAGCAGCCAACTAGCGGGGCTCTGGTCCGGGGAGCTGTTTTTT. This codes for CASSQLAGLWSGELFF.

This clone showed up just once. The chain's CDR3 is CASSWPGNTPGNEQFF. The CDR3, as DNA: TGCGCCAGCAGCTGGCCAGGGAACACCCCGGGGAATGAGCAGTTCTTC. The chain carries TRBV5-1 and TRBJ2-1; D may match TRBD1 or TRBD2 (5 bases each). The CDR3 is made up of 16 amino acids. Germline V CDR1 and CDR2: SGHRS, YFSETQ. V was cut by 3 bases and J by 7 bases, with 20 bases left in between.

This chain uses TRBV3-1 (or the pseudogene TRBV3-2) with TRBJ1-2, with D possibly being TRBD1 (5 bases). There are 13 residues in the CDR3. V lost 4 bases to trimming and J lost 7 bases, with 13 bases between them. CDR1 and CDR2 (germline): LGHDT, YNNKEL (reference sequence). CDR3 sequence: CASSLRETGGYTF. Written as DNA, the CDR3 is TGTGCCAGCAGCCTCAGGGAGACGGGTGGCTACACCTTC.

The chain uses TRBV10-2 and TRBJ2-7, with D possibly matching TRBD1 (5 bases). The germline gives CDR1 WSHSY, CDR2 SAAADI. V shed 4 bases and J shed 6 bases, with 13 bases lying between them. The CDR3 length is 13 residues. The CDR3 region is CASSGGGVGEQYF. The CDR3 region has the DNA TGCGCCAGCAGTGGGGGCGGCGTGGGCGAGCAGTACTTC.

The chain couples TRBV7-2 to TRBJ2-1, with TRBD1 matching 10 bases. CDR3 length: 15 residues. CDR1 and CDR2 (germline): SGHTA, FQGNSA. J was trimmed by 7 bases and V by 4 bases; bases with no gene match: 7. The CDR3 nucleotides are TGTGCCAGCAGCTCCGGACAGGGGGTGGGTAATGAGCAGTTCTTC. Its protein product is CASSSGQGVGNEQFF.

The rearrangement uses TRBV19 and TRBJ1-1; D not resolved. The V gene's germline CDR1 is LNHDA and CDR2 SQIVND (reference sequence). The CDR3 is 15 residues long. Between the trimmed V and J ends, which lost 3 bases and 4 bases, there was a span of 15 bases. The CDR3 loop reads CASSMGWALATEAFF. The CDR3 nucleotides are TGTGCCAGTAGTATGGGTTGGGCTTTGGCCACTGAAGCTTTCTTT.

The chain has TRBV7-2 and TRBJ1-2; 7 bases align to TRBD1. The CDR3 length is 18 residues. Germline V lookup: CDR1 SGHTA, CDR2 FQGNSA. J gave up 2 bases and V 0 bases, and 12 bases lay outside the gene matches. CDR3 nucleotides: TGTGCCAGCAGCTTAGCCCCGGGACAGACCACAGGAAACTATGGCTACACCTTC. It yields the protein CASSLAPGQTTGNYGYTF.

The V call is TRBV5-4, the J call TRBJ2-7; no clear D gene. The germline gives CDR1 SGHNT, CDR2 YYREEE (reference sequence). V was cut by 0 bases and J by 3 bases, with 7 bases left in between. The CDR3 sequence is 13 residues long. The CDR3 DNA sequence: TGTGCCAGCAGCTTGGGGGGATTCTACGAGCAGTACTTC. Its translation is CASSLGGFYEQYF.

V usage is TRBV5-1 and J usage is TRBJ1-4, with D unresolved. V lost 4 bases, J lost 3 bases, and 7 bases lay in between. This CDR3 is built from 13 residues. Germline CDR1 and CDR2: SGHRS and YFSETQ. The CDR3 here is CASSEGPNEKLFF. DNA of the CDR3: TGCGCCAGCAGCGAGGGTCCTAATGAAAAACTGTTTTTT.